This T cell receptor beta chain was identified during a study of blood T cell repertoires in COVID-19 (dated by TCRdb to the early 2020s). The study in broad terms: Collaborator samples came from the United States, Italy and Spain and covered acute and convalescent phases of COVID-19. Subjects who had been exposed to COVID-19, were actively infected with it, or had recovered from it provided the deeply sampled blood TCRbeta repertoires that made up the dataset. The samples were drawn from the first 160 participants of the ongoing ImmuneRACE study and from 1,254 subjects provided by 6 global collaborators. The repertoires were made available in a free public database intended to serve as a resource for research on the immune response to SARS-CoV-2. Nearly every sample came with metadata listing a de-identified subject ID, COVID-19 status, age in years and sex. Where available, HLA class I and class II types were obtained from metadata supplied by the sample provider rather than from assay-based typing. The material from the prospective study consisted of cDNA or gDNA derived from T cells, B-cell-depleted T cells, or PBMCs. The study at large found these results: Clinical and demographic metadata were provided uncurated, with the amount varying by source and participant.

The immunoSEQ Assay, a bias-controlled multiplex PCR, was used to amplify TCRbeta CDR3 regions from genomic DNA. Per the authors' processing: The number of nucleated cells in each sample was estimated from the amplification of reference gene primers within the assay. Sequence reads were collapsed and filtered to measure the absolute abundance of every unique TCRbeta CDR3 rearrangement. For each sample, productive Simpson clonality was calculated by taking the square root of Simpson's diversity index across productive rearrangements. The immuneACCESS repertoire file appears here via TCRdb, limited to in-frame rearrangements. These files lack a portion of the clones; in checked studies, under half of the deficit traces to unresolved V genes, and the cause of the others is not known. The V and J calls and clone size are taken from that table; D and trimming were inferred from the DNA. The sample has 270,000 or so clones on record, around 84% of them singletons. The ten biggest clones cover less than 8.5% of the sample.

Spanning cysteine to phenylalanine, the CDR3 consists of 16 amino acids. Left in the record is the CDR3 DNA by itself, 48 bases read in frame from the first base. V loses 5 bases at its end and J loses 0 bases; junction bases beyond the gene matches: 5. CDR1 SGHTA and CDR2 FQGNSA were looked up in the germline V gene. Enrolling through a virtual design, the prospective study's participants ranged in age from roughly 18 to 95 years and lived across roughly 24 United States geographic areas. To assign participants to cohorts, the prospective study relied on clinical history that participants themselves reported in a screening survey and a study questionnaire. A participant counted as exposed if, within 2 weeks of entering the study, that participant had been in contact with someone who had a PCR-confirmed or clinician-diagnosed COVID-19 case. In the prospective study, mobile phlebotomists collected whole blood, serum and a nasopharyngeal or oropharyngeal swab from each participant. Over an approximately 2-month period, participants in the prospective study had the option of providing additional blood draws and questionnaires. Blood samples from the prospective study were shipped frozen or at room temperature prior to DNA extraction.

As to this clone: Its antigen remains undetermined. Per-base quality was not reported, and no clone a single base away is much larger than it.

The source of this sequence is a woman aged 45-60 years who had been exposed to COVID-19. This receptor chain uses TRBV7-2 and TRBJ1-3; TRBD1 matches 9 bases in the middle. The sequenced sample was PBMCs or T cells enriched from blood (not recorded which). The DNA sequence follows: TGTGCCAGCAGCACTCGACAGGGGGGCTCTGGAAACACCATATATTTT. This translates into CASSTRQGGSGNTIYF.